This entry lists 27 T cell receptor beta chains sequenced from one sample in a study of regulatory T cells in long-lasting Graves disease (dated by TCRdb to about 2021). Read against the paper, the sample's time point label means: newly diagnosed GD, antithyroid drugs for less than 3 months. RNA was extracted from PBMCs in TRIzol for both TCR sequencing and RNA sequencing. Library preparation was by multiplex PCR. TCRdb shows the sequencer as Illumina HiSeq 4000. To build TCR beta libraries, CDR3 regions were amplified by Arm-PCR using iRepertoire HTBI primers. The public reads were reprocessed in TCRdb via fastp at Q25 and MiXCR, keeping in-frame beta chains. Each entry merges the rows of one CDR3 protein and shows their most common DNA and genes. Here the sample has approximately 480,000 distinct CDR3 sequences; roughly 16% occur a single time. Approximately 12% of the sample lies in the top ten.

The sample was also linked to a second study, of T cells in Graves' hyperthyroidism and ophthalmopathy.

The sequences come from peripheral blood mononuclear cells (PBMCs), collected at new diagnosis, from a patient treated with antithyroid drugs. Receptor source: a man aged 40-55 years with Graves disease. Donor details come from another sample of the same person, matched by shared clones.

The rearrangement uses TRBV12-3 or TRBV12-4 and TRBJ2-7; 8 bases line up with TRBD1. CDR3 length equals 16 residues. J lost 0 bases, V lost 5 bases, and 9 bases had no gene match. CDR3 DNA sequence: TGTGCCAGCAGTCCGGACAGGGCAAAGAGCTCCTACGAGCAGTACTTC. This encodes CASSPDRAKSSYEQYF.

There are many counts of this clonotype. The genes are TRBV24-1 and TRBJ2-1; D is possibly TRBD1 or TRBD2 (5 bases each). Between the trimmed V and J ends, which lost 7 bases and 3 bases, there was a span of 12 bases. The CDR3 contains 14 residues. Germline V gene lookup returns CDR1 KGHDR and CDR2 SFDVKD. In nucleotides, the CDR3 is TGTGCCACCAGGGGGGTTGGAATCTACAATGAGCAGTTCTTC. Encoded protein: CATRGVGIYNEQFF.

This clonotype has a count of ten or more. The gene calls are TRBV6-2 or TRBV6-3 and TRBJ2-5, with D unclear. V lost 0 bases, J lost 3 bases, and 8 bases lay in between. The length of the CDR3 is 14 residues. Germline V gene sequence: CDR1 MNHEY, CDR2 SVGEGT. The CDR3 DNA reads as TGTGCCAGCAGTTACTCCGGCCTGGAAGAGACCCAGTACTTC. Protein sequence: CASSYSGLEETQYF.

This clonotype was found many times. This sequence joins TRBV28 and TRBJ1-2, with 8 bases that match TRBD1. This CDR3 is built from 15 residues. Trimming cost V 4 bases and J 4 bases; bases outside gene matches: 8. The germline CDR1 and CDR2 sequences are MDHEN and SYDVKM. For the CDR3, the DNA is TGTGCCAGCAGTTCGGACAGGGTCCTTATCTATGGCTACACCTTC. Its translation: CASSSDRVLIYGYTF.

The chain joins TRBV5-8 to TRBJ1-5; D is unclear. The length of the CDR3 is 17 residues. Germline CDR1 and CDR2: SGHTS and YDEGEE. V dropped 2 bases and J dropped 2 bases, with 17 bases sitting between them. The CDR3 DNA reads TGTGCCAGCAGCTTTATAGGCGATGGACGGGGCAATCAGCCCCAGCATTTT. Translating gives CASSFIGDGRGNQPQHF.

This clonotype appeared many times. The rearrangement uses TRBV6-1 and TRBJ2-7; 8 bases map to TRBD1. The CDR3 loop spans 13 amino acids. Germline V gene lookup returns CDR1 MNHNS and CDR2 SASEGT. V lost 7 bases to trimming and J lost 1 base; unmatched junction nucleotides: 3. The CDR3 nucleotides read TGTGCCAGCACAGGGGGCAGGTCCTACGAGCAGTACTTC. Protein product: CASTGGRSYEQYF.

The chain is built from TRBV15 and TRBJ1-6; 9 bases agree with TRBD1. This CDR3 contains 16 residues. Germline values: CDR1 LNHNV, CDR2 YYDKDF (reference sequence). J lost 7 bases, V lost 3 bases, and 7 bases had no gene match. The CDR3 DNA reads TGTGCCACCAGCAGGCCAGGACAGGGGATGAATTCACCCCTCCACTTT. This sequence encodes CATSRPGQGMNSPLHF. Variable domain in full (rest from reference TRBV15 and TRBJ1-6): DAMVIQNPRYQVTQFGKPVTLSCSQTLNHNVMYWYQQKSSQAPKLLFHYYDKDFNNEADTPDNFQSRRPNTSFCFLDIRSPGLGDTAMYLCATSRPGQGMNSPLHFGNGTRLTVT.

The chain recombines TRBV11-2 with TRBJ2-3, with 10 bases fitting TRBD1. Trimming removed 4 bases from V and 4 bases from J; junction bases left unmatched: 5. From germline, CDR1 is SGHAT and CDR2 FQNNGV. CDR3 length: 15 amino acids. The CDR3 bases are TGTGCCAGCAGCTACAGGACAGGGGGTGCAGATACGCAGTATTTT. Protein: CASSYRTGGADTQYF.

To note about this clonotype: Because the CDR3 is missing its conserved closing phenylalanine or tryptophan, this is likely a read error. The rearrangement uses TRBV5-1 and TRBJ2-1, with 9 bases that match TRBD1. Per the germline V gene, CDR1 is SGHRS and CDR2 is YFSETQ. V gave up 4 bases and J gave up 5 bases; unmatched junction bases: 4. The CDR3 is made up of 14 amino acids. The CDR3 nucleotides read TGCGCCAGCAGCGCCGGACAGGGGAACAATGAGCAGTTCCTC. Translation: CASSAGQGNNEQFL.

This clonotype appeared a few times. This sequence joins TRBV9 and TRBJ2-1, with a tentative D call TRBD2 (5 bases). The CDR3 length is 17 residues. The ends were cut back, 1 base at V and 3 bases at J, with 17 bases in the middle. Germline CDR1 is SGDLS and CDR2 is YYNGEE. The CDR3 region has the DNA TGTGCCAGCAGCGTAAGGCCGGGAAGCCACAGCTACAATGAGCAGTTCTTC. This sequence encodes CASSVRPGSHSYNEQFF.

This clonotype was observed a few times. The rearrangement uses TRBV9 and TRBJ2-1, with 7 bases aligning to TRBD1. J was trimmed by 2 bases and V by 4 bases; bases with no gene match: 9. From germline, CDR1 is SGDLS and CDR2 YYNGEE. This CDR3 has 16 amino acids. In DNA form, the CDR3 reads TGTGCCAGCAGCACCCGGGACAGTTACCCCTACAATGAGCAGTTCTTC. Its translation: CASSTRDSYPYNEQFF.

In its sample, this clonotype was seen many times. V is TRBV18 and J is TRBJ2-5, with D unclear. Germline loops: CDR1 KGHSH, CDR2 LQKENI. The CDR3 sequence is 13 residues long. The V end was cut by 8 bases, the J end by 0 bases, with 10 bases between. This chain's CDR3 is CASGSNYQETQYF. The CDR3 DNA reads as TGTGCCAGCGGCTCTAATTACCAAGAGACCCAGTACTTC.

The rearrangement uses TRBV20-1 and TRBJ2-1; weak D call: TRBD2 (6 bases). Between the trimmed V and J ends, which lost 0 bases and 4 bases, there was a span of 13 bases. Germline CDR1 DFQATT, CDR2 SNEGSKA (reference sequence). This CDR3 region has 15 residues. CDR3 DNA sequence: TGCAGTGCTAGAGATAATAGCGGAGCATACAATGAGCAGTTCTTC. Its translation is CSARDNSGAYNEQFF.

This clonotype has at least ten counts. CDR3 sequence reads: CASRPSLGGRVGELFF. The CDR3 nucleotides read TGTGCCAGCAGGCCGAGCCTGGGGGGAAGAGTCGGGGAGCTGTTTTTT. The rearrangement links TRBV12-3 or TRBV12-4 to TRBJ2-2; maybe TRBD2 (6 bases). V lost 6 bases, J lost 7 bases, and 21 bases lay in between. The CDR3 runs 16 residues.

This clonotype was detected many times. The chain joins TRBV12-3 or TRBV12-4 to TRBJ2-2; D may be TRBD1 (6 bases). V shed 6 bases and J shed 3 bases, with 11 bases lying between them. The CDR3 is 14 amino acids. CDR3 bases: TGTGCCAGCAGCTACACAGGGTACACCGGGGAGCTGTTTTTT. It encodes CASSYTGYTGELFF.

This chain links TRBV24-1 with TRBJ2-3; TRBD2 matches 9 bases. With V trimmed by 3 bases and J by 4 bases, 4 bases remained unmatched. This CDR3 has 15 amino acids. In germline, CDR1 is KGHDR, CDR2 SFDVKD. CDR3 DNA sequence: TGTGCCACCAGTGATAGGCGGGAGGGCCCAGATACGCAGTATTTT. Amino acid sequence: CATSDRREGPDTQYF.

To note about this clonotype: Just one base apart from a much larger clone, this may be a read error. The CDR3 does not end in the conserved phenylalanine or tryptophan, so this is likely a read error. This chain connects TRBV24-1 to TRBJ2-1; 8 bases match TRBD2. This CDR3 region has 15 residues. V lost 4 bases to trimming and J lost 2 bases; unmatched junction nucleotides: 3. Germline CDR1 KGHDR, CDR2 SFDVKD. For the CDR3, the DNA is TGTGCCACCAGTGACCCGGGACTAGCCTACAATGAGCAGTTCCTC. Residues: CATSDPGLAYNEQFL.

The chain recombines TRBV5-5 with TRBJ2-1; D remains unclear. CDR1 SGHKS and CDR2 YYEKEE come from the germline V gene (reference sequence). The CDR3 has 13 residues. Between the trimmed V and J ends, which lost 3 bases and 4 bases, there was a span of 8 bases. The DNA for the CDR3 is TGTGCCAGCAGCTCCACGGCTTACAATGAGCAGTTCTTC. The encoded protein is CASSSTAYNEQFF.

For this clonotype: A much larger clonotype is one base distant, so this may be a read error. The chain employs TRBV28 and TRBJ2-5; 8 bases match TRBD2. Germline CDR1 reads MDHEN; CDR2 reads SYDVKM. The CDR3 spans 14 residues. The CDR3 DNA reads as TGTGCCAGCACCGAAGCGGGAGTAGGAGAGACCCAGTGCTTC. As protein: CASTEAGVGETQCF.

The J gene is TRBJ1-4, the V gene TRBV30; tentatively, D is TRBD1 (5 bases). CDR3 length: 13 residues. Trimming took off 1 base at V and 4 bases at J, with 7 bases between the two ends. Germline V gene data show CDR1 as GTSNPN and CDR2 as SVGIG (reference sequence). The CDR3, as DNA: TGTGCCTGGAGTGAGGGGAATAATGAAAAACTGTTTTTT. Translation gives CAWSEGNNEKLFF.

This clonotype has at least ten counts. The CDR3 reads CASSFGDREWDIQYF. The CDR3 DNA is TGTGCCAGCAGTTTTGGGGACAGGGAGTGGGACATTCAGTACTTC. This chain uses TRBV28 with TRBJ2-4; TRBD1 matches 9 bases. From germline, CDR1 is MDHEN and CDR2 SYDVKM. The CDR3 has 15 amino acids. V shed 3 bases and J 8 bases; nucleotides not matched to a gene: 8.

This chain uses TRBV27 with TRBJ2-4; the D gene could be TRBD1 or TRBD2 (5 bases each). The CDR3 consists of 16 residues. V gave up 7 bases and J gave up 0 bases, with 16 bases separating them. Germline-derived CDR1 and CDR2 are MNHEY and SMNVEV (reference sequence). This chain's CDR3 is CASTYPGRLAKNIQYF. As DNA, the CDR3 is TGTGCCAGCACCTATCCGGGACGGCTAGCCAAAAACATTCAGTACTTC.

This clonotype has just a few counts. The rearrangement joins TRBV3-1 to TRBJ2-5; no clear D gene. CDR1 and CDR2 from the germline V gene are LGHDT and YNNKEL (reference sequence). This CDR3 has 14 amino acids. The V gene lost 6 bases and the J gene lost 2 bases, with 13 bases spanning the gap. The CDR3 DNA is TGTGCCAGCAGTGAGAGATCAAGTCAAGAGACCCAGTACTTC. Protein sequence: CASSERSSQETQYF.

This clonotype was seen a few times. The chain uses TRBV19 and TRBJ2-7; D unresolved. This CDR3 is built from 15 residues. Germline V lookup: CDR1 LNHDA, CDR2 SQIVND (reference sequence). Trimming removed 3 bases from V and 1 base from J, with 13 bases in between. The CDR3 DNA is TGTGCCAGTAGTATCACGAGCGCAGTGTCCTACGAGCAGTACTTC. This translates into CASSITSAVSYEQYF.

This clonotype was observed a few times. The chain employs TRBV19 and TRBJ2-3; D is possibly TRBD1 (7 bases). V dropped 7 bases and J dropped 7 bases, with 15 bases sitting between them. Germline CDR1 and CDR2: LNHDA and SQIVND (reference sequence). This CDR3 has 13 residues. In DNA, the CDR3 is TGTGCCAGTACTCGGTCAGGGGGGAATACGCAGTATTTT. Translating it yields CASTRSGGNTQYF.

This clonotype was observed at least ten times. This sequence joins TRBV19 and TRBJ2-5, with D perhaps TRBD2 (6 bases). The length of the CDR3 is 14 residues. The V end lost 4 bases, the J end lost 6 bases, and 15 bases lay between the germline ends. CDR1 is LNHDA, CDR2 SQIVND, per germline (reference sequence). CDR3 nucleotides: TGTGCCAGTAGTAGCGGGACGGCAGTCCAGACCCAGTACTTC. This sequence encodes CASSSGTAVQTQYF. Variable domain in full (rest from reference TRBV19 and TRBJ2-5): DGGITQSPKYLFRKEGQNVTLSCEQNLNHDAMYWYRQDPGQGLRLIYYSQIVNDFQKGDIAEGYSVSREKKESFPLTVTSAQKNPTAFYLCASSSGTAVQTQYFGPGTRLLVL.

The chain joins TRBV30 to TRBJ2-3; D ambiguous. This CDR3 spans 13 amino acids. Germline V gene lookup returns CDR1 GTSNPN and CDR2 SVGIG (reference sequence). Trimming cost V 1 base and J 2 bases, with 7 bases left between them. The CDR3 loop is CAWSGPNTDTQYF. In DNA form, the CDR3 reads TGTGCCTGGAGTGGACCTAACACAGATACGCAGTATTTT.